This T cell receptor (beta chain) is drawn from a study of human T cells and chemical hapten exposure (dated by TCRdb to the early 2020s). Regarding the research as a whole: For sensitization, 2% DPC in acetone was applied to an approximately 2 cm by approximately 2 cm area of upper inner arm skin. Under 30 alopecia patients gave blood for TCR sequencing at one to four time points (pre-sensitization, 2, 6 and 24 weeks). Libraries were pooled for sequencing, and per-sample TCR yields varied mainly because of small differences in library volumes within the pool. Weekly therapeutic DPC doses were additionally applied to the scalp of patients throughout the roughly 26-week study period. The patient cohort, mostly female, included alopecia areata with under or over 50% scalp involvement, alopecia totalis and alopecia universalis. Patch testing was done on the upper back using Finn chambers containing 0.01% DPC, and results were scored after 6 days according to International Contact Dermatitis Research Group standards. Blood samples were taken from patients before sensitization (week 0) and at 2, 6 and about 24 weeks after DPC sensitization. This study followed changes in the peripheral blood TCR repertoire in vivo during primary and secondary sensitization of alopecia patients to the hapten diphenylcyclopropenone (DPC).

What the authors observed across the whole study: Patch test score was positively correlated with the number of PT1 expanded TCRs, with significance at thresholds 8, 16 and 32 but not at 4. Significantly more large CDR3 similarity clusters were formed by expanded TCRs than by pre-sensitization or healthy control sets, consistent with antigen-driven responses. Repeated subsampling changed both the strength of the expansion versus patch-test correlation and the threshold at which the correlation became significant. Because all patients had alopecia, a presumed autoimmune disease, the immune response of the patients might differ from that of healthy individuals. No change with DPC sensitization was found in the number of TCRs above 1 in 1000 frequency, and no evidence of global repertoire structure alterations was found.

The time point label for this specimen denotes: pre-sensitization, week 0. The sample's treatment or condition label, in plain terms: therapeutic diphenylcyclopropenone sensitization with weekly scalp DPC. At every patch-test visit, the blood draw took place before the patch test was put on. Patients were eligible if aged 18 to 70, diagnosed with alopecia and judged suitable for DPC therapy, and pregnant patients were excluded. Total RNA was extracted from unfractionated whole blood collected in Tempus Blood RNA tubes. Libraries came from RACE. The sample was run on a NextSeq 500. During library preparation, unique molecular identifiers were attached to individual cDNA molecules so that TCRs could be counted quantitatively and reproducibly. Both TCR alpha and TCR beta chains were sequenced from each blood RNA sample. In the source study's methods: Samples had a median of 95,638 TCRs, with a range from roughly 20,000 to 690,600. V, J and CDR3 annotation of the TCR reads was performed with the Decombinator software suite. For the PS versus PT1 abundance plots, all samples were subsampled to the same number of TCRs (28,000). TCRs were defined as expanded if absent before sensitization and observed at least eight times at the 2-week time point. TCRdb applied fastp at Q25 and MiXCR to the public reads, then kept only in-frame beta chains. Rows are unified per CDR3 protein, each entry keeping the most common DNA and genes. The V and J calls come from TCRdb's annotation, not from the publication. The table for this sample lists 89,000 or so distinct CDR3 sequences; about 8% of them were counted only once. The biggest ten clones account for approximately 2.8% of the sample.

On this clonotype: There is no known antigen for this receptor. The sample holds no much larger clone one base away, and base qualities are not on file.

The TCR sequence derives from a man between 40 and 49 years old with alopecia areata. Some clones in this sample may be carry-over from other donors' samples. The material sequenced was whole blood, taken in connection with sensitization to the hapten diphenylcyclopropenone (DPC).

The bases read TGTGCCAGCAGTTTACCCGGACAAATCGTCAATGAGCAGTTCTTC. It translates to CASSLPGQIVNEQFF. The sequence is built from TRBV28 and TRBJ2-1; tentative D gene TRBD1, with 5 bases matching. Between the V and J ends, shortened by 2 bases and 6 bases respectively, the junction contains 14 bases. The CDR3, cysteine through phenylalanine, is 15 amino acids long. Only CDR3 DNA is held: 45 bases, read in frame from base 1. Per the germline V gene, MDHEN is the CDR1 and SYDVKM is the CDR2.